This T cell receptor beta chain was captured in a study of blood T cells in healthy people across ages. Sample-barcoded 5' priming and a J-beta primer mix drove a second PCR of about 6 to 11 cycles. TCRdb processed the 5' RACE reads anew with MiXCR; each CDR3 protein has one entry. The top ten hold 3% of the sample, which has around 800,000 distinct CDR3 sequences, 20% to 30% seen once. The germline CDR1 and CDR2 sequences are MNHEY and SVGAGI. J was trimmed by 7 bases and V by 6 bases; bases with no gene match: 10. The CDR3 is 15 residues long. This sample was also put to use in a study of T cells of mothers and their children. As reported in that work: Three healthy Caucasian mothers and their six children were the donors. In cDNA synthesis, all of the extracted RNA was used at 1.5 ug per 15 ul. Each mother gave over 10 million TCR beta CDR3 reads; each child, about 3 million. It was observed that no persistent microchimeric T cell clones could be detected.

The receptor was derived from a boy aged 10-17 years in good health. The gene calls are TRBV6-5 and TRBJ2-2; 8 bases match TRBD1. Sequencing was carried out using blood. The CDR3 loop is CASSPRQGRGGELFF. CDR3 nucleotide sequence: TGTGCCAGCAGCCCCAGACAGGGGCGTGGCGGGGAGCTGTTTTTT.